This TCR beta chain was recovered during a study of blood T cells in healthy people across ages. A second PCR of 7 to 11 cycles used a sample-barcoded 5' primer and a J-beta primer mix. TCRdb re-called the 5' RACE reads through MiXCR, storing one row per CDR3 protein. The table has 1.4 million to 1.5 million distinct CDR3 sequences, roughly 40% seen once; the top ten hold 7.9%. This clonotype was sampled from a woman aged 18-35 years in good health. Sequencing was performed on blood.

CDR3 sequence: CASSYRTGSTEAFF. The CDR3 coding sequence is TGCGCCAGCAGCTACCGGACGGGCTCCACTGAAGCTTTCTTT. J is TRBJ1-1 and V is TRBV5-1; D unclear. Per the germline V gene, CDR1 is SGHRS and CDR2 is YFSETQ. Trimming shortened V by 3 bases and J by 4 bases, and 13 bases separated the two germline ends. This CDR3 has 14 residues.